The 30 T cell receptor beta chains listed next were all sequenced from one sample in a study of blood T cells in healthy people across ages. Combining a sample-barcoded 5' primer with a J-beta primer mix, a second PCR ran for roughly 6 to 11 cycles. MiXCR, applied by TCRdb to the 5' RACE reads, yields one record per CDR3 protein. This sample has roughly 1,700,000 distinct CDR3 sequences, with under 30% found just once. Sequencing was carried out using blood. Receptors were obtained from a woman aged 25 to 45 in good health.

This clonotype was detected a few times. V and J are TRBV30 and TRBJ2-5, with D hard to call. CDR3 length: 13 amino acids. From germline, CDR1 is GTSNPN and CDR2 SVGIG (reference sequence). The V end lost 0 bases, the J end lost 1 base, and 6 bases lay between the germline ends. This chain's CDR3 is CAWSVGPQETQYF. The CDR3 DNA reads as TGTGCCTGGAGTGTTGGGCCCCAAGAGACCCAGTACTTC.

V gene TRBV18 combines with J gene TRBJ2-6, with TRBD2 matching 8 bases. V gave up 4 bases and J gave up 4 bases; unmatched junction bases: 6. The CDR3 is 16 amino acids. Germline V CDR1 and CDR2: KGHSH, LQKENI. This CDR3 is CASSRAGGWGANVLTF. CDR3 bases: TGTGCCAGCTCACGCGCGGGAGGATGGGGGGCCAACGTCCTGACTTTC.

This clonotype appeared a few times. The chain has TRBV24-1 and TRBJ2-6; D call uncertain. This CDR3 is built from 16 residues. V lost 3 bases and J 2 bases, leaving 10 bases between the germline ends. Germline CDR1 is KGHDR and CDR2 is SFDVKD. The CDR3, as DNA: TGTGCCACCAGTGATCCATACAAAGCTGGGGCCAACGTCCTGACTTTC. It translates to CATSDPYKAGANVLTF.

This chain joins TRBV14 and TRBJ2-5; D uncertain. From germline, CDR1 is SGHDN and CDR2 FVKESK. The CDR3 totals 13 residues. Trimming removed 1 base at V and 5 bases at J, with 8 bases between. CDR3 DNA: TGTGCCAGCAGCCAAGTCGAGTGGGAGACCCAGTACTTC. Amino acids: CASSQVEWETQYF.

For the CDR3, the DNA is TGTGCCACCAGCAGAGGACAGGGCGTTGATGAAAAACTGTTTTTT. Protein product: CATSRGQGVDEKLFF. The rearrangement joins TRBV15 to TRBJ1-4, with 7 bases fitting TRBD1. The germline V gene has CDR1 LNHNV and CDR2 YYDKDF (reference sequence). The ends lost 1 base at V and 6 bases at J; junction bases unmatched: 5. The CDR3 contains 15 residues. The whole variable domain, filled in from reference TRBV15 and TRBJ1-4, reads DAMVIQNPRYQVTQFGKPVTLSCSQTLNHNVMYWYQQKSSQAPKLLFHYYDKDFNNEADTPDNFQSRRPNTSFCFLDIRSPGLGDTAMYLCATSRGQGVDEKLFFGSGTQLSVL.

Note on this clonotype: At one boundary the junction diverges from the germline segment, which might be a read error. The chain recombines TRBV7-2 with TRBJ2-1, with 13 bases matching TRBD2. The CDR3 loop spans 18 amino acids. Germline values: CDR1 SGHTA, CDR2 FQGNSA. CDR3 in amino acids: CARSLRTSGSSGGNEQFF. The DNA for the CDR3 is TGTGCCCGCAGCTTAAGGACTAGCGGGAGTAGCGGGGGCAATGAGCAGTTCTTC.

This clonotype has more than one count but fewer than ten. The chain has TRBV9 and TRBJ2-1; the match to TRBD2 covers 9 bases. The germline CDR1 and CDR2 sequences are SGDLS and YYNGEE. There are 15 residues in the CDR3. The ends lost 4 bases at V and 5 bases at J; junction bases unmatched: 7. The chain's CDR3 is CASSITSGPDNEQFF. Here the CDR3 DNA reads TGTGCCAGCAGCATAACTAGCGGGCCTGACAATGAGCAGTTCTTC.

The V gene is TRBV10-1, the J gene TRBJ2-5; TRBD2 matches 8 bases. Germline lookup yields CDR1 WNHNN and CDR2 SYGVQD (reference sequence). The J segment lost 5 bases and the V segment lost 6 bases, leaving 17 bases of the junction unmatched. This CDR3 contains 17 residues. CDR3 in amino acids: CASSIYGSGGAGETQYF. The DNA of the CDR3 is TGCGCCAGCAGCATTTATGGGTCCGGGGGGGCCGGGGAGACCCAGTACTTC.

The gene calls are TRBV7-7 and TRBJ2-7; D is uncertain. CDR1 and CDR2 from the germline V gene are SSHAT and FNYEAQ (reference sequence). CDR3 length: 17 residues. Trimming shortened V by 11 bases and J by 3 bases, and 29 bases separated the two germline ends. For the CDR3, the DNA is TGTGCCGGACCCACCATTTTTTCCAGCAGTTTGTGCTACGAGCAGTACTTC. This codes for CAGPTIFSSSLCYEQYF.

This sequence joins TRBV2 and TRBJ1-2; 7 bases map to TRBD1. This CDR3 is 13 amino acids long. V gave up 5 bases and J gave up 9 bases; unmatched junction bases: 9. Germline assignment: CDR1 SNHLY and CDR2 FYNNEI. In DNA form, the CDR3 reads TGTGCCAGCAGTCGGGACAGTATAAGTCGCTACACCTTC. Its translation: CASSRDSISRYTF. Full variable domain (missing parts from reference TRBV2 and TRBJ1-2): EPEVTQTPSHQVTQMGQEVILRCVPISNHLYFYWYRQILGQKVEFLVSFYNNEISEKSEIFDDQFSVERPDGSNFTLKIRSTKLEDSAMYFCASSRDSISRYTFGSGTRLTVV.

The chain links TRBV12-5 to TRBJ2-3; TRBD2 matches 9 bases. Germline CDR1 is LGHNT and CDR2 is FRNRAP. The CDR3 totals 16 residues. Germline trimming cut 5 bases from V and 6 bases from J; bases unmatched to any gene: 12. The CDR3 DNA reads TGTGCTAGTGGTAACCCCTCTAGCGGGATGGGGGATACGCAGTATTTT. Translating it yields CASGNPSSGMGDTQYF.

A few counts support this clonotype. The gene calls are TRBV25-1 and TRBJ2-7, with 14 bases that match TRBD2. After removal of 4 bases from V and 2 bases from J, the junction contained 13 bases not matched to a gene. This CDR3 has 19 amino acids. The germline gives CDR1 MGHDK, CDR2 SYGVNS. In nucleotides, the CDR3 is TGTGCCAGCAGTGGGGGGAATCCCGGGACTAGCGGGGGCCCCTACGAGCAGTACTTC. As protein: CASSGGNPGTSGGPYEQYF.

The chain carries TRBV10-2 and TRBJ2-3; 8 bases align to TRBD2. CDR1 is WSHSY and CDR2 is SAAADI in the germline V gene. The CDR3 extends over 14 amino acids. Germline trimming cut 7 bases from V and 0 bases from J; bases unmatched to any gene: 3. As DNA, the CDR3 is TGCGCCAGCACCGGGGGGGATAGCACAGATACGCAGTATTTT. Protein product: CASTGGDSTDTQYF.

This clonotype came up once. The rearrangement links TRBV7-2 to TRBJ2-7; 7 positions agree with TRBD1. There are 17 residues in the CDR3. In germline, CDR1 is SGHTA, CDR2 FQGNSA. The J segment lost 0 bases and the V segment lost 4 bases, leaving 12 bases of the junction unmatched. CDR3 residues: CASSSGTALPSSYEQYF. In DNA, the CDR3 is TGTGCCAGCAGCTCGGGGACAGCCTTACCCAGCTCCTACGAGCAGTACTTC.

This clonotype was recorded many times. This chain joins TRBV6-5 and TRBJ2-1, with 7 nucleotides matching TRBD2. Germline loops: CDR1 MNHEY, CDR2 SVGAGI. Germline trimming cut 5 bases from V and 2 bases from J; bases unmatched to any gene: 6. The CDR3 is 15 residues long. CDR3 nucleotides: TGTGCCAGCAGTCCTCACGGGGGGACCTACAATGAGCAGTTCTTC. Translating it yields CASSPHGGTYNEQFF.

CDR3 DNA sequence: TGTGCCAGCAGCCCCCAATCGGGTTTGGAGACCCAGTACTTC. This codes for CASSPQSGLETQYF. V usage is TRBV11-2 and J usage is TRBJ2-5, with D hard to call. The CDR3 consists of 14 residues. CDR1 SGHAT and CDR2 FQNNGV come from the germline V gene. Trimming left V 5 bases short and J 5 bases short, with 15 bases between.

The rearrangement uses TRBV7-2 and TRBJ2-1; TRBD1 or TRBD2 may be the D gene (5 bases each). CDR1 is SGHTA and CDR2 is FQGNSA in the germline V gene. CDR3 length: 15 residues. Trimming took off 5 bases at V and 8 bases at J, with 19 bases between the two ends. CDR3: CASSPPGTPAHEQFF. The CDR3 coding sequence is TGTGCCAGCAGCCCTCCCGGGACCCCCGCCCATGAGCAGTTCTTC.

This clonotype was detected a few times. This chain links TRBV7-2 with TRBJ2-3; TRBD1 or TRBD2 may be the D gene (5 bases each). Trimming cost V 1 base and J 6 bases, with 11 bases left between them. CDR1 is SGHTA and CDR2 is FQGNSA in the germline V gene. The CDR3 runs to 14 residues. CDR3 region: CASSLEGDRDTQYF. CDR3 DNA sequence: TGTGCCAGCAGCTTAGAAGGGGACCGGGATACGCAGTATTTT.

With regard to this clonotype: Just one base apart from a much larger clone, this may be a read error. The chain joins TRBV4-2 to TRBJ1-2; D unresolved. This CDR3 region has 16 residues. Germline V gene sequence: CDR1 LGHNA, CDR2 YNFKEQ. CDR3 sequence: CASSQADATNNYGHTF. The CDR3, as DNA: TGTGCCAGCAGCCAAGCGGACGCCACGAATAACTATGGCCACACCTTC.

The CDR3: CASSRGRPRTTEAFF. In DNA, the CDR3 is TGTGCCAGCAGCAGAGGTAGGCCCCGAACCACTGAAGCTTTCTTT. This chain joins TRBV7-6 and TRBJ1-1; no firm D call. CDR3 length: 15 residues. Germline-derived CDR1 and CDR2 are SGHVS and FNYEAQ. Trimming removed 5 bases at V and 4 bases at J, with 17 bases between.

The rearrangement uses TRBV28 and TRBJ1-2; 9 positions agree with TRBD1. The CDR3 covers 18 residues. Germline values: CDR1 MDHEN, CDR2 SYDVKM. Losses at the gene ends were 2 bases for V and 13 bases for J; bases not matched to a gene: 23. As DNA, the CDR3 is TGTGCCAGCAGTTTAGAGGGGCCGGGGGGACAGGGCCCTCCAGGGGCCACCTTC. Translated, it gives CASSLEGPGGQGPPGATF.

The chain employs TRBV9 and TRBJ2-5; the D gene is possibly TRBD1 (7 bases). Germline loops: CDR1 SGDLS, CDR2 YYNGEE. This CDR3 region has 16 residues. Trimming stripped 1 base from V and 4 bases from J, with 17 bases between. The CDR3 DNA follows: TGTGCCAGCAGCGTAACCCCACAGGGGAGGCGAGAGACCCAGTACTTC. It encodes CASSVTPQGRRETQYF.

This clonotype was seen more than once but under ten times. This chain links TRBV6-6 with TRBJ2-5; tentatively, D is TRBD1 (5 bases). The CDR3 has 13 residues. Germline V gene lookup returns CDR1 MNHNY and CDR2 SVGAGI (reference sequence). V lost 6 bases to trimming and J lost 11 bases, with 19 bases between them. This chain's CDR3 is CASSLQGYNEQYF. CDR3 nucleotide sequence: TGTGCCAGCAGCCTCCAGGGTTACAATGAGCAGTACTTC.

There are a few counts of this clonotype. At one boundary the junction diverges from the germline segment, which might be a read error. The chain combines TRBV7-2 with TRBJ1-1; D unclear. Germline assignment: CDR1 SGHTA and CDR2 FQGNSA. The CDR3 contains 19 residues. The CDR3 sequence is CASSLGYGIVSDAPLEAFF. CDR3 in DNA: TGTGCTAGCAGCTTAGGCTACGGTATTGTCTCGGATGCCCCACTTGAAGCTTTCTTT.

This clonotype has only a few counts. This chain links TRBV20-1 with TRBJ1-5; 7 nucleotides align to TRBD1. This CDR3 contains 14 residues. V was pared by 3 bases and J by 0 bases, with 2 bases of the junction left unmatched. The germline gives CDR1 DFQATT, CDR2 SNEGSKA (reference sequence). This chain's CDR3 is CSASRGYSNQPQHF. As DNA, the CDR3 is TGCAGTGCTAGCAGGGGGTATAGCAATCAGCCCCAGCATTTT.

Many counts were recorded for this clonotype. V usage is TRBV7-7 and J usage is TRBJ2-5; D call uncertain. Looked up from germline, CDR1 is SSHAT and CDR2 is FNYEAQ (reference sequence). This CDR3 is built from 15 residues. V dropped 8 bases and J dropped 5 bases, with 21 bases sitting between them. This CDR3 reads CASSPTVAFPETQYF. DNA of the CDR3: TGTGCCAGCTCCCCCACGGTGGCCTTCCCGGAGACCCAGTACTTC.

Regarding this clonotype: With a much larger clone just one base away, this may be a read error. V and J are TRBV11-2 and TRBJ1-4; no definite D call. The CDR3 spans 21 residues. Between the trimmed V and J ends, which lost 1 base and 2 bases, there was a span of 26 bases. Looked up from germline, CDR1 is SGHAT and CDR2 is FQNNGV. The CDR3 region is CASSLVGDWASERRTNEKLFF. CDR3 sequence (DNA): TGTGCCAGCAGCTTAGTAGGAGACTGGGCGTCAGAGAGGAGGACTAATGAAAAACTGTTTTTT.

This clonotype turned up a few times. The rearrangement links TRBV28 to TRBJ2-7; a weak D match, TRBD2 (7 bases). The V gene's germline CDR1 is MDHEN and CDR2 SYDVKM. V was clipped by 7 bases and J by 0 bases, with 19 bases between them. CDR3 length: 16 amino acids. The DNA for the CDR3 is TGTGCCAGCACCGAGGTAGGGAGGGGGACCTCCTACGAGCAGTACTTC. This translates into CASTEVGRGTSYEQYF.

This clonotype came up many times. This chain connects TRBV29-1 to TRBJ2-7, with a possible D match to TRBD1 (7 bases). CDR3 length: 14 amino acids. V lost 4 bases and J 6 bases, leaving 19 bases between the germline ends. CDR1 and CDR2 (germline): SQVTM, ANQGSEA. The CDR3 region has the DNA TGCAGCGTTGCCCCTCGGGCAGGGGGAGGCGAGCAGTACTTC. It translates to CSVAPRAGGGEQYF.

V is TRBV29-1 and J is TRBJ1-4; no definite D call. V lost 7 bases and J 5 bases, leaving 14 bases between the germline ends. Germline loops: CDR1 SQVTM, CDR2 ANQGSEA. The CDR3 runs 13 residues. The DNA of the CDR3 is TGCAGCGCCACCGGGAAATACAATGAAAAACTGTTTTTT. Residues: CSATGKYNEKLFF.